Sequencing of this TCR beta chain was carried out in a study of T cells after posttransplantation cyclophosphamide. Overall study results and limits: Skin or GI-infiltrating T cells shared few TRB sequences with blood. Recipient CMV seropositivity and CMV reactivation strongly tracked TRB clonality.

Germline values: CDR1 SGDLS, CDR2 YYNGEE. V was clipped by 8 bases and J by 3 bases, with 18 bases between them. The CDR3 sequence is 14 residues long. Busulfan-fludarabine conditioning, marrow transplant, and cyclophosphamide on days +3 and +4 were administered. TCRdb's table, derived via immunoSEQ multiplex PCR, lists solely in-frame clones and lacks some. The table lists around 3,100 clones, with no singletons. In this sample, this clone turned up many times. Its antigen is undetermined. This specimen consisted of PBMCs, obtained 84 days after allogeneic stem cell transplant with posttransplant cyclophosphamide. The rearrangement uses TRBV9 and TRBJ2-7, with D tentatively TRBD1 (6 bases). The receptor comes from a female patient between 40 and 55 years old who received an allogeneic stem cell transplant from a related donor, was CMV-positive, and had no GVHD. Some T cells may arise from the graft donor. The CDR3 DNA is TGTGCCAGTAGCCCTATCCTGGACAGCTACGAGCAGTACTTC. Translating it yields CASSPILDSYEQYF. Supplemented by reference TRBV9 and TRBJ2-7, the full variable domain reads DSGVTQTPKHLITATGQRVTLRCSPRSGDLSVYWYQQSLDQGLQFLIQYYNGEERAKGNILERFSAQQFPDLHSELNLSSLELGDSALYFCASSPILDSYEQYFGPGTRLTVT.